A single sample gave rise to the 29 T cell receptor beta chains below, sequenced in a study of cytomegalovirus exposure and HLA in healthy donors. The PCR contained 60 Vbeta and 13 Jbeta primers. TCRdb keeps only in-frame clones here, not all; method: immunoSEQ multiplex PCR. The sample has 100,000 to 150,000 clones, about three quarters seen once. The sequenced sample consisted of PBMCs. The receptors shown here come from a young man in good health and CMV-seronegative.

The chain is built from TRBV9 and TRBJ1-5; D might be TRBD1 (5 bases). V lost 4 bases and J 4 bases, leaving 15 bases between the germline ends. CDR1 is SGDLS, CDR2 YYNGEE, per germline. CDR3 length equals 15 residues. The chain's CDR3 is CASSHRGGENQPQHF. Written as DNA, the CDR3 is TGTGCCAGCAGCCATCGCGGGGGGGAAAATCAGCCCCAGCATTTT.

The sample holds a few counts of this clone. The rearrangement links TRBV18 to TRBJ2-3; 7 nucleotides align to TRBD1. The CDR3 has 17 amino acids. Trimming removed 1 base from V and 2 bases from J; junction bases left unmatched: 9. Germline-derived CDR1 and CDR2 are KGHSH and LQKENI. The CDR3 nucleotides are TGTGCCAGCTCACCACTTACTAGGGGGCTGGCCACAGATACGCAGTATTTT. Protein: CASSPLTRGLATDTQYF. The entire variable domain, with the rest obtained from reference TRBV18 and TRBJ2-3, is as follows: NAGVMQNPRHLVRRRGQEARLRCSPMKGHSHVYWYRQLPEEGLKFMVYLQKENIIDESGMPKERFSAEFPKEGPSILRIQQVVRGDSAAYFCASSPLTRGLATDTQYFGPGTRLTVL.

Here the CDR3 reads CASSDRGSYEQYF. In DNA form, the CDR3 reads TGTGCCAGCAGTGACAGGGGTAGCTACGAGCAGTACTTC. This chain joins TRBV2 and TRBJ2-7; maybe TRBD1 (6 bases). The CDR3 runs 13 residues. V lost 3 bases and J 3 bases, leaving 9 bases between the germline ends. Germline V gene sequence: CDR1 SNHLY, CDR2 FYNNEI.

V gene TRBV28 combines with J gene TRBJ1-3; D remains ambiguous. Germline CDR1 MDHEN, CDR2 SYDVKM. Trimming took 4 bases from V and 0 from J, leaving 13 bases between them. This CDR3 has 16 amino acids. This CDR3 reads CASSSVSGGSGNTIYF. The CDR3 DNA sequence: TGTGCCAGCAGTTCCGTATCGGGAGGCTCTGGAAACACCATATATTTT.

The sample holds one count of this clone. In DNA form, the CDR3 reads TGTGCCAGCTCACCGCAAACCACAGGGGTCACTGAAGCTTTCTTT. This gives the protein CASSPQTTGVTEAFF. This sequence joins TRBV18 and TRBJ1-1, with TRBD1 matching 7 bases. The V segment lost 3 bases and the J segment 4 bases; nucleotides outside the gene matches: 8. Germline-derived CDR1 and CDR2 are KGHSH and LQKENI. The CDR3 runs to 15 residues. Together with reference TRBV18 and TRBJ1-1, the CDR3 gives the full variable domain: NAGVMQNPRHLVRRRGQEARLRCSPMKGHSHVYWYRQLPEEGLKFMVYLQKENIIDESGMPKERFSAEFPKEGPSILRIQQVVRGDSAAYFCASSPQTTGVTEAFFGQGTRLTVV.

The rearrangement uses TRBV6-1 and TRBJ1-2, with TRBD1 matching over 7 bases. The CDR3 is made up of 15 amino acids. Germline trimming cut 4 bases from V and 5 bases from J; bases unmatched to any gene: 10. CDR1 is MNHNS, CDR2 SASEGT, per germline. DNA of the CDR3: TGTGCCAGCAGTGGATTGGATAAGGGACAGTATGGCTACACCTTC. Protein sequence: CASSGLDKGQYGYTF.

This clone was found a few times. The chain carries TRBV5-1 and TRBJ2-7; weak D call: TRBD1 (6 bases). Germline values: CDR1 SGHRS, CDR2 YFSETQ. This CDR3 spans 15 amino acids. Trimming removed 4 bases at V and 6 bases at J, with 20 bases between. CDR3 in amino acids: CASSPEGTRRIEQYF. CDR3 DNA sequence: TGCGCCAGCAGCCCTGAGGGGACAAGGCGGATCGAGCAGTACTTC. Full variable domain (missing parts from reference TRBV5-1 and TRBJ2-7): KAGVTQTPRYLIKTRGQQVTLSCSPISGHRSVSWYQQTPGQGLQFLFEYFSETQRNKGNFPGRFSGRQFSNSRSEMNVSTLELGDSALYLCASSPEGTRRIEQYFGPGTRLTVT.

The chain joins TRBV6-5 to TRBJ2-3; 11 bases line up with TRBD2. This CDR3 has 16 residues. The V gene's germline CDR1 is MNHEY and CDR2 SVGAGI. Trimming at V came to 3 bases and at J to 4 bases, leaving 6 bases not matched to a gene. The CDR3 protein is CASSYRLGLAADTQYF. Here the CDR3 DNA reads TGTGCCAGCAGTTATCGGTTGGGACTAGCGGCAGATACGCAGTATTTT.

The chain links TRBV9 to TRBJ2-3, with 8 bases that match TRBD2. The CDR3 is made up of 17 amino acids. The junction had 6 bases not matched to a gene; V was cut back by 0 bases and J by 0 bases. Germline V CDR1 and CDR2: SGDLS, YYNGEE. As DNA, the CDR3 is TGTGCCAGCAGCGTAGCATCGGGAGGGACTAGCACAGATACGCAGTATTTT. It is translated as CASSVASGGTSTDTQYF. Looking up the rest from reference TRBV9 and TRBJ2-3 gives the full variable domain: DSGVTQTPKHLITATGQRVTLRCSPRSGDLSVYWYQQSLDQGLQFLIQYYNGEERAKGNILERFSAQQFPDLHSELNLSSLELGDSALYFCASSVASGGTSTDTQYFGPGTRLTVL.

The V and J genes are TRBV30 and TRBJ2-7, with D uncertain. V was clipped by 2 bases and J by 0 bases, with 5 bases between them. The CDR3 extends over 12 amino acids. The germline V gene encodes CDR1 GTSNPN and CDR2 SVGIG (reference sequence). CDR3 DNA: TGTGCCTGGAGTACTGTCTCCTACGAGCAGTACTTC. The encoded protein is CAWSTVSYEQYF.

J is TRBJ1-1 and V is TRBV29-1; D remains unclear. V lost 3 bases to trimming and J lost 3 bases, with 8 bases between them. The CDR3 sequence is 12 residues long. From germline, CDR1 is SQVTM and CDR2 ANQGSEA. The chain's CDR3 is CSVDREDTEAFF. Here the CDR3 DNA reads TGCAGCGTTGATCGGGAGGACACTGAAGCTTTCTTT.

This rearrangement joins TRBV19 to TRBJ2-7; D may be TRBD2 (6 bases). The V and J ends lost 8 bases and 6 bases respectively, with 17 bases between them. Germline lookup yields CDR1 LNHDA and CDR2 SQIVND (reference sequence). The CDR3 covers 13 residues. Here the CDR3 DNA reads TGTGCCAGTGGGACTCGCGCCTACGGCGAGCAGTACTTC. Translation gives CASGTRAYGEQYF. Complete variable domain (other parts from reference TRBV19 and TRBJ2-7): DGGITQSPKYLFRKEGQNVTLSCEQNLNHDAMYWYRQDPGQGLRLIYYSQIVNDFQKGDIAEGYSVSREKKESFPLTVTSAQKNPTAFYLCASGTRAYGEQYFGPGTRLTVT.

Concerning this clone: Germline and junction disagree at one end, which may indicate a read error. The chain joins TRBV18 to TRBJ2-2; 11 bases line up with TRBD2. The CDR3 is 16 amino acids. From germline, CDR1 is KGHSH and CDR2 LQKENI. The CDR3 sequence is CANSRETSGMTGELFF. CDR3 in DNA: TGTGCCAACTCACGAGAGACTAGCGGGATGACCGGGGAGCTGTTTTTT.

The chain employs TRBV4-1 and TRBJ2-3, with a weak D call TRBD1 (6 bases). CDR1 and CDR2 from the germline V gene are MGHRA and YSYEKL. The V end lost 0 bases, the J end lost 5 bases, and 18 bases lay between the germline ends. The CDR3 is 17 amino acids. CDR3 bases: TGCGCCAGCAGCCAAGATAATGGGTTGGGGGCGGGAGATACGCAGTATTTT. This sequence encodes CASSQDNGLGAGDTQYF.

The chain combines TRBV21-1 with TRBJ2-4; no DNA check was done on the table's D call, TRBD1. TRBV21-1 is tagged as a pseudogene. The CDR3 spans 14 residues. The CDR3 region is CASSKWPRVNIQYF. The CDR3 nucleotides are TGTGCCAGCAGCAAATGGCCCAGGGTAAACATTCAGTACTTC.

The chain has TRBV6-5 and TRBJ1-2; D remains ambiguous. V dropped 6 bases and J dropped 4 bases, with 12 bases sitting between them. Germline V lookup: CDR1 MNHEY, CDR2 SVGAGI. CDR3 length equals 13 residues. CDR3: CASSPGVVYGYTF. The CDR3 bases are TGTGCCAGCAGCCCCGGGGTTGTCTATGGCTACACCTTC.

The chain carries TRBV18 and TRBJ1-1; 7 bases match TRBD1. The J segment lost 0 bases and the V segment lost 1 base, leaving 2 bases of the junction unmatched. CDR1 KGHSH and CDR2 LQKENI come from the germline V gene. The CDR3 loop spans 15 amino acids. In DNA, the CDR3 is TGTGCCAGCTCACCACTAGGGACAGTGAACACTGAAGCTTTCTTT. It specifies CASSPLGTVNTEAFF. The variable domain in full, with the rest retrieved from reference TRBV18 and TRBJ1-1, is NAGVMQNPRHLVRRRGQEARLRCSPMKGHSHVYWYRQLPEEGLKFMVYLQKENIIDESGMPKERFSAEFPKEGPSILRIQQVVRGDSAAYFCASSPLGTVNTEAFFGQGTRLTVV.

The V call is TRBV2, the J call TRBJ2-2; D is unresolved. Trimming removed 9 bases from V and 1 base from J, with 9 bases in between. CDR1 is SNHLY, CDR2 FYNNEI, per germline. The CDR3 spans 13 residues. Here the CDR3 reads CASFPGNTGELFF. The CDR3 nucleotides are TGTGCCAGTTTTCCAGGGAACACCGGGGAGCTGTTTTTT.

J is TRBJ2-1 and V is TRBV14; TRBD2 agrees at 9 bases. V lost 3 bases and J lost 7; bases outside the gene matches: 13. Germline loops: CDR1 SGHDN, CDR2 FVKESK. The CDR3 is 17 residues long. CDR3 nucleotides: TGTGCCAGCAGCCAGGACCCAGGACTAGCGCCCTTAAATGAGCAGTTCTTC. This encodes CASSQDPGLAPLNEQFF.

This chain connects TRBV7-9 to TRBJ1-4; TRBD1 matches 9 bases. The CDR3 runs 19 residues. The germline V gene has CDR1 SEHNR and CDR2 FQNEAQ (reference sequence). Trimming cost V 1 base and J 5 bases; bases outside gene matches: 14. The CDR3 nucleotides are TGTGCCAGCAGCTTAGGGGGGACAGGGAACCTCGTGTTCAATGAAAAACTGTTTTTT. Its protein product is CASSLGGTGNLVFNEKLFF. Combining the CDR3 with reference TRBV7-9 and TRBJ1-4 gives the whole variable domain DTGVSQNPRHKITKRGQNVTFRCDPISEHNRLYWYRQTLGQGPEFLTYFQNEAQLEKSRLLSDRFSAERPKGSFSTLEIQRTEQGDSAMYLCASSLGGTGNLVFNEKLFFGSGTQLSVL.

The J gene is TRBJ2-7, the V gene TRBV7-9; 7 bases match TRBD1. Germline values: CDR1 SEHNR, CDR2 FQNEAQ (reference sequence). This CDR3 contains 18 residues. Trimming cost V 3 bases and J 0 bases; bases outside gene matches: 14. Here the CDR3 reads CASSLIPRTGVFSYEQYF. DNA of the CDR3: TGTGCCAGCAGCTTGATCCCCCGGACAGGCGTCTTCTCCTACGAGCAGTACTTC.

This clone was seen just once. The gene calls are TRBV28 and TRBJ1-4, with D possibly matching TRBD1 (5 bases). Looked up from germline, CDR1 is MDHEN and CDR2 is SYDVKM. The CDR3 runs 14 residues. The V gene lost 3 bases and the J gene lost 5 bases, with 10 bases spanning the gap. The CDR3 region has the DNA TGTGCCAGCAGTTTTGGGGGGACGAATGAAAAACTGTTTTTT. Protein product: CASSFGGTNEKLFF. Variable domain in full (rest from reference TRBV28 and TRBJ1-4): DVKVTQSSRYLVKRTGEKVFLECVQDMDHENMFWYRQDPGLGLRLIYFSYDVKMKEKGDIPEGYSVSREKKERFSLILESASTNQTSMYLCASSFGGTNEKLFFGSGTQLSVL.

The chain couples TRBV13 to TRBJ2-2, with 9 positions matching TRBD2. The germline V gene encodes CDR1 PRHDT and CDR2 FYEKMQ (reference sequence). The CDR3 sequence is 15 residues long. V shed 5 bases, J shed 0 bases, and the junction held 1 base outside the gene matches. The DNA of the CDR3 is TGTGCCAGCAGCCGACTAGCGGCGAACACCGGGGAGCTGTTTTTT. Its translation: CASSRLAANTGELFF.

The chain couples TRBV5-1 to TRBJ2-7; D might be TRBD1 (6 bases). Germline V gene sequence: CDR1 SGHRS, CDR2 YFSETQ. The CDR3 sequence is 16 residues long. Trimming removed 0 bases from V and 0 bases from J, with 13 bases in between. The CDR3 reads CASSLGGGSSSYEQYF. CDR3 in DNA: TGCGCCAGCAGCTTGGGTGGGGGCTCCAGCTCCTACGAGCAGTACTTC.

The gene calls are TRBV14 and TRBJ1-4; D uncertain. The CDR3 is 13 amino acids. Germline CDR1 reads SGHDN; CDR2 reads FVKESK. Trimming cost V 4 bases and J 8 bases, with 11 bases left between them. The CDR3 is CASSRGEIEKLFF. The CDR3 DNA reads TGTGCCAGCAGCCGTGGGGAGATCGAAAAACTGTTTTTT.

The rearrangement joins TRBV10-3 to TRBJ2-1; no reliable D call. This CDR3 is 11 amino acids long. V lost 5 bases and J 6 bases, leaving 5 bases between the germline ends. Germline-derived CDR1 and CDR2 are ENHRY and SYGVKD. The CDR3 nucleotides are TGTGCCATCAGTCCTAGCAATGAGCAGTTCTTC. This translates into CAISPSNEQFF.

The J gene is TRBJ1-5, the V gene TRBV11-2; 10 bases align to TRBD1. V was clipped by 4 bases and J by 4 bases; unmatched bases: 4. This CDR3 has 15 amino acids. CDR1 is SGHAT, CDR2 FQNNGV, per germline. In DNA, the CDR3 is TGTGCCAGCAGCTCAGACAGGGGGCGAAATCAGCCCCAGCATTTT. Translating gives CASSSDRGRNQPQHF.

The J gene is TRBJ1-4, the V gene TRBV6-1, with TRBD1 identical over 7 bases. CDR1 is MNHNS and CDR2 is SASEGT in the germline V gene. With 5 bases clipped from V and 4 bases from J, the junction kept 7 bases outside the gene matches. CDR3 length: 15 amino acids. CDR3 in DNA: TGTGCCAGCAGTCCCCGGCCAGGGGGTAATGAAAAACTGTTTTTT. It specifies CASSPRPGGNEKLFF.

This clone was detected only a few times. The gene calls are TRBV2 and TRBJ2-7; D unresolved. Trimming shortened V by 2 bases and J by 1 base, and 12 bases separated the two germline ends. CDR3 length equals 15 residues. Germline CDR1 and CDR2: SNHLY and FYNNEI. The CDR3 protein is CASSESTVTSYEQYF. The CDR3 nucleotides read TGTGCCAGCAGTGAAAGCACAGTTACTTCCTACGAGCAGTACTTC.